The 32 T cell receptor beta chains in this list originate from one sample, sequenced in a study of T cells in Graves' hyperthyroidism and ophthalmopathy. TCR beta CDR3 regions were amplified from RNA. HTBI primers drove first-round RT-PCR of the TCR CDR3. Each CDR3 protein is one row after TCRdb ran MiXCR on the multiplex PCR reads. The sample has hundreds of thousands of distinct CDR3 sequences, around 14% seen once. The sequenced sample was blood. All receptors derive from a woman younger than 35 with Graves' hyperthyroidism.

The chain combines TRBV9 with TRBJ2-4; 10 bases agree with TRBD2. Germline CDR1 is SGDLS and CDR2 is YYNGEE. The V gene end was trimmed by 4 bases and the J gene end by 0 bases; junction bases not matched to a gene: 16. This CDR3 contains 20 residues. CDR3 in amino acids: CASSPSVGTSEKLAKNIQYF. In nucleotides, the CDR3 is TGTGCCAGCAGCCCATCAGTGGGGACTAGCGAGAAACTAGCCAAAAACATTCAGTACTTC.

This clonotype was recorded at least ten times. The chain employs TRBV20-1 and TRBJ2-5; 8 bases fit TRBD1. Germline V gene data show CDR1 as DFQATT and CDR2 as SNEGSKA (reference sequence). The CDR3 consists of 11 residues. The junction had 1 base not matched to a gene; V was cut back by 5 bases and J by 5 bases. The CDR3 DNA is TGCAGTGCTTACAGGGGGGAGACCCAGTACTTC. As protein: CSAYRGETQYF.

This clonotype was observed many times. The gene calls are TRBV18 and TRBJ2-7; D ambiguous. The CDR3 sequence is 16 residues long. Germline values: CDR1 KGHSH, CDR2 LQKENI. V was cut by 3 bases and J by 2 bases, with 17 bases left in between. The CDR3 is CASSPSSASGPYEQYF. CDR3 bases: TGTGCCAGCTCACCTAGTTCGGCGTCCGGCCCCTACGAGCAGTACTTC.

Worth noting for this clonotype: This may be a read error: a much more frequent sequence differs by one nucleotide. The J gene is TRBJ2-3, the V gene TRBV5-6; D is uncertain. The germline CDR1 and CDR2 sequences are SGHDT and YYEEEE. The CDR3 length is 12 residues. The DNA of the CDR3 is TGTACCAGCAGCCTGGGTTGGGATACGCAGTATTTT. This gives the protein CTSSLGWDTQYF.

This chain links TRBV28 with TRBJ2-5; 10 bases match TRBD2. Germline loops: CDR1 MDHEN, CDR2 SYDVKM. The CDR3 contains 15 residues. The V gene end was trimmed by 5 bases and the J gene end by 7 bases; junction bases not matched to a gene: 10. In nucleotides, the CDR3 is TGTGCCAGCAGTCCGTTTATAGCGGGGGGCGGGACCCAGTACTTC. This sequence encodes CASSPFIAGGGTQYF.

This clonotype was recorded many times. The chain has TRBV20-1 and TRBJ2-7; the match to TRBD1 covers 10 bases. The CDR3 spans 15 residues. Looked up from germline, CDR1 is DFQATT and CDR2 is SNEGSKA (reference sequence). The V segment lost 0 bases and the J segment 3 bases; nucleotides outside the gene matches: 5. The chain's CDR3 is CSARDPGQGNYEQYF. CDR3 nucleotides: TGCAGTGCTAGAGACCCGGGACAGGGGAACTACGAGCAGTACTTC.

Concerning this clonotype itself: This could be a read error, since a much larger clone is one nucleotide away. The V and J genes are TRBV29-1 and TRBJ2-5; D is unresolved. Germline assignment: CDR1 SQVTM and CDR2 ANQGSEA. The CDR3 is 15 amino acids. The CDR3 DNA sequence: TGCAGCGTTGAAGATCTAACAGCCCCCGGAGAGACCCAGTGCTTC. This encodes CSVEDLTAPGETQCF.

The gene calls are TRBV19 and TRBJ2-4, with unresolved D. CDR1 and CDR2 (germline): LNHDA, SQIVND (reference sequence). The CDR3 extends over 17 amino acids. The germline V and J ends were trimmed by 1 base and 3 bases, with 16 bases remaining between them. CDR3 region: CASSIGWPMVDKNIQYF. As DNA, the CDR3 is TGTGCCAGTAGTATAGGTTGGCCTATGGTGGACAAAAACATTCAGTACTTC.

This rearrangement joins TRBV4-1 to TRBJ2-2, with 7 bases aligning to TRBD1. Trimming took 5 bases from V and 1 from J; bases not matched to a gene: 4. Looked up from germline, CDR1 is MGHRA and CDR2 is YSYEKL. The CDR3 has 15 residues. CDR3 nucleotides: TGCGCCAGCAGCAGGGGGCAGCAGAACACCGGGGAGCTGTTTTTT. This sequence encodes CASSRGQQNTGELFF.

At least ten counts were recorded for this clonotype. V gene TRBV29-1 combines with J gene TRBJ1-1; D remains unclear. Germline CDR1 reads SQVTM; CDR2 reads ANQGSEA. This CDR3 has 13 residues. V shed 0 bases and J shed 1 base, with 6 bases lying between them. CDR3 bases: TGCAGCGTTGAAGAGACGGAGAACACTGAAGCTTTCTTT. It yields the protein CSVEETENTEAFF.

This clonotype was recorded at least ten times. The chain carries TRBV7-3 and TRBJ2-3; 8 bases are shared with TRBD1. J was trimmed by 4 bases and V by 4 bases; bases with no gene match: 1. Germline CDR1 and CDR2: SGHTA and FQGTGA. The CDR3 consists of 13 residues. Here the CDR3 DNA reads TGTGCCAGCAGCTCGACAGGGGCAGATACGCAGTATTTT. Its translation: CASSSTGADTQYF.

A note on this clonotype: A read error may be the cause here, since a much bigger clone is one base away. The CDR3: CASRDRTGVRTDTQYF. The CDR3 region has the DNA TGTGCCAGCAGAGATAGAACAGGGGTTAGGACAGATACGCAGTATTTT. V gene TRBV28 combines with J gene TRBJ2-3; 7 nucleotides align to TRBD1. This CDR3 is built from 16 residues. V was pared by 6 bases and J by 3 bases, with 12 bases of the junction left unmatched. The germline V gene encodes CDR1 MDHEN and CDR2 SYDVKM. The full variable domain, rest sourced from reference TRBV28 and TRBJ2-3, is DVKVTQSSRYLVKRTGEKVFLECVQDMDHENMFWYRQDPGLGLRLIYFSYDVKMKEKGDIPEGYSVSREKKERFSLILESASTNQTSMYLCASRDRTGVRTDTQYFGPGTRLTVL.

This clonotype was counted ten times or more. V and J are TRBV4-2 and TRBJ2-3, with TRBD2 matching 8 bases. The trim removed 7 bases at V and 9 bases at J, leaving 18 bases unmatched. From germline, CDR1 is LGHNA and CDR2 YNFKEQ. The CDR3 loop spans 16 amino acids. The chain's CDR3 is CASNSGTRVYQGTQYF. DNA for the CDR3: TGTGCCAGCAATTCCGGGACTAGGGTGTACCAGGGGACGCAGTATTTT.

As to this clonotype: The junction does not match germline at one end; this may be a read error. This chain joins TRBV29-1 and TRBJ1-2; possible D gene TRBD1, 6 bases. Germline V CDR1 and CDR2: SQVTM, ANQGSEA. This CDR3 contains 14 residues. The CDR3 is CSVGPTRGSNGYIF. DNA for the CDR3: TGCAGCGTTGGGCCGACCAGGGGCTCTAATGGCTACATCTTC.

This clonotype has a count of ten or more. The chain employs TRBV7-2 and TRBJ1-3, with D perhaps TRBD1 (6 bases). Germline V gene sequence: CDR1 SGHTA, CDR2 FQGNSA. V shed 2 bases and J shed 0 bases, with 14 bases lying between them. The CDR3 runs 17 residues. CDR3 in amino acids: CASSLYPGAYSGNTIYF. CDR3 nucleotide sequence: TGTGCCAGCAGCTTATATCCAGGGGCCTACTCTGGAAACACCATATATTTT.

This clonotype was seen ten or more times. The J gene is TRBJ2-1, the V gene TRBV11-3, with TRBD2 matching over 9 bases. The CDR3 covers 17 residues. The germline CDR1 and CDR2 sequences are SGHNT and YENEEA. With V trimmed by 0 bases and J by 0 bases, 3 bases remained unmatched. In nucleotides, the CDR3 is TGTGCCAGCAGCTTAGATTGGGGACTAGCCTCCTACAATGAGCAGTTCTTC. This codes for CASSLDWGLASYNEQFF. Using reference TRBV11-3 and TRBJ2-1 for the parts outside the CDR3, the full variable domain is EAGVVQSPRYKIIEKKQPVAFWCNPISGHNTLYWYLQNLGQGPELLIRYENEEAVDDSQLPKDRFSAERLKGVDSTLKIQPAELGDSAVYLCASSLDWGLASYNEQFFGPGTRLTVL.

There are many counts of this clonotype. The V and J genes are TRBV7-2 and TRBJ2-3; 10 bases are a match to TRBD2. J was trimmed by 3 bases and V by 5 bases; bases with no gene match: 8. The germline CDR1 and CDR2 sequences are SGHTA and FQGNSA. The CDR3 consists of 16 residues. In nucleotides, the CDR3 is TGTGCCAGCAGCCCTCGCCCTAGCGGGGGAACAGATACGCAGTATTTT. This sequence encodes CASSPRPSGGTDTQYF.

The table lists this clonotype with many counts. The V and J genes are TRBV12-3 or TRBV12-4 and TRBJ2-7, with TRBD2 identical over 9 bases. The CDR3 sequence is 15 residues long. The J segment lost 1 base and the V segment lost 3 bases, leaving 4 bases of the junction unmatched. The CDR3 loop is CASSFGSGGSYEQYF. In DNA form, the CDR3 reads TGTGCCAGCAGTTTTGGTAGCGGGGGATCCTACGAGCAGTACTTC.

This clonotype occurred many times. The J gene is TRBJ2-1, the V gene TRBV15, with unresolved D. This CDR3 region has 15 residues. Germline V lookup: CDR1 LNHNV, CDR2 YYDKDF (reference sequence). V was pared by 1 base and J by 0 bases, with 7 bases between. Here the CDR3 reads CATSRGASSYNEQFF. The CDR3 nucleotides read TGTGCCACCAGCAGAGGGGCTAGCTCCTACAATGAGCAGTTCTTC.

This sequence joins TRBV5-6 and TRBJ1-6; possibly TRBD1 for D (5 bases). Trimming cost V 4 bases and J 10 bases, with 18 bases left between them. CDR1 is SGHDT and CDR2 is YYEEEE in the germline V gene. The CDR3 totals 15 residues. CDR3 protein: CASSIRGVRGSPLHF. CDR3 sequence (DNA): TGTGCCAGCAGCATCCGGGGGGTCCGGGGCTCACCCCTCCACTTT.

This clonotype appeared a few times. This chain joins TRBV7-3 and TRBJ2-2; tentatively, D is TRBD1 or TRBD2 (6 bases each). This CDR3 contains 14 residues. Germline CDR1 is SGHTA and CDR2 is FQGTGA. Trimming stripped 5 bases from V and 5 bases from J, with 12 bases between. The CDR3 region has the DNA TGTGCCAGCAGCCGACAGGAGGGTACCGGGGAGCTGTTTTTT. Translation: CASSRQEGTGELFF.

The chain combines TRBV28 with TRBJ2-3; D call uncertain. V gave up 2 bases and J gave up 2 bases, with 5 bases separating them. Germline V gives CDR1 MDHEN, CDR2 SYDVKM. The CDR3 contains 13 residues. CDR3: CASSLPTTDTQYF. The CDR3 bases are TGTGCCAGCAGTTTACCGACCACAGATACGCAGTATTTT.

This clonotype was seen ten or more times. This rearrangement joins TRBV19 to TRBJ2-6; TRBD1 agrees at 7 bases. The junction had 8 bases not matched to a gene; V was cut back by 3 bases and J by 0 bases. CDR3 length: 18 residues. CDR1 and CDR2 (germline): LNHDA, SQIVND (reference sequence). The CDR3 region is CASSMDRQDFSGANVLTF. CDR3 DNA: TGTGCCAGTAGTATGGACAGGCAAGATTTCTCTGGGGCCAACGTCCTGACTTTC.

As to this clonotype: Since a much larger clone is just one base distant, this may be a read error. CDR3: CASSIDPPSGSSSYEQYF. The CDR3, as DNA: TGTGCCAGTAGTATAGACCCACCAAGCGGGAGCTCTTCTTACGAGCAGTACTTC. The chain links TRBV19 to TRBJ2-7; the match to TRBD2 covers 8 bases. Per germline, CDR1 LNHDA and CDR2 SQIVND (reference sequence). After removal of 0 bases from V and 4 bases from J, the junction contained 14 bases not matched to a gene. The CDR3 has 18 residues.

This clonotype was observed at least ten times. This sequence joins TRBV12-3 or TRBV12-4 and TRBJ2-3; D is undetermined. The V and J ends lost 8 bases and 1 base respectively, with 10 bases between them. The CDR3 spans 13 residues. DNA of the CDR3: TGTGCCAGCGGATCCCGTGGCACAGATACGCAGTATTTT. The encoded protein is CASGSRGTDTQYF.

The CDR3 spells CASSLWGAGETQYF. CDR3 DNA sequence: TGTGCCAGCAGTTTATGGGGGGCGGGGGAGACCCAGTACTTC. This chain joins TRBV12-3 or TRBV12-4 and TRBJ2-5; the D gene could be TRBD1 or TRBD2 (6 bases each). The CDR3 length is 14 residues. The ends were cut back, 2 bases at V and 5 bases at J, with 12 bases in the middle.

This clonotype was seen more than once but under ten times. The chain employs TRBV12-3 or TRBV12-4 and TRBJ1-2; D is possibly TRBD1 (6 bases). This CDR3 is built from 17 residues. Trimming left V 4 bases short and J 2 bases short, with 20 bases between. Here the CDR3 reads CASSSPPGAKLNYGYTF. In nucleotides, the CDR3 is TGTGCCAGCAGTTCCCCCCCGGGGGCAAAGCTAAACTATGGCTACACCTTC.

This clonotype was detected many times. The chain carries TRBV9 and TRBJ2-1; the match to TRBD2 covers 8 bases. This CDR3 is 17 amino acids long. V shed 0 bases and J 5 bases; nucleotides not matched to a gene: 10. CDR1 and CDR2 (germline): SGDLS, YYNGEE. Here the CDR3 DNA reads TGTGCCAGCAGCGTAGGTTATGTACGGGAGGGCCACAATGAGCAGTTCTTC. It codes for CASSVGYVREGHNEQFF.

This clonotype was seen a single time. This chain links TRBV11-1 with TRBJ2-1; TRBD2 agrees at 9 bases. The CDR3 has 15 amino acids. Trimming at V came to 5 bases and at J to 8 bases, leaving 10 bases not matched to a gene. Per the germline V gene, CDR1 is SGHAT and CDR2 is FQDESV (reference sequence). The CDR3 DNA is TGTGCCAGCAGCCCCATGCGGGGGGGCCACGATGAGCAGTTCTTC. Its protein product is CASSPMRGGHDEQFF.

This clonotype was detected many times. V usage is TRBV29-1 and J usage is TRBJ2-6; D unresolved. The CDR3 totals 13 residues. In germline, CDR1 is SQVTM, CDR2 ANQGSEA. V was clipped by 1 base and J by 1 base, with 2 bases between them. CDR3 DNA: TGCAGCGTTGAAGCGTCTGGGGCCAACGTCCTGACTTTC. Protein: CSVEASGANVLTF.

The rearrangement uses TRBV10-3 and TRBJ2-2, with a weak D call TRBD2 (6 bases). Germline assignment: CDR1 ENHRY and CDR2 SYGVKD. V was trimmed by 11 bases and J by 1 base, leaving 14 bases between them. The CDR3 is made up of 14 amino acids. CDR3 coding DNA: TGTGCCGGGCGGGACTCGCAGAACACCGGGGAGCTGTTTTTT. Translating gives CAGRDSQNTGELFF.

This clonotype appeared once. This chain uses TRBV28 with TRBJ2-3; no reliable D call. V dropped 5 bases and J dropped 2 bases, with 11 bases sitting between them. CDR3 length: 14 amino acids. Germline lookup yields CDR1 MDHEN and CDR2 SYDVKM. The CDR3 region is CASSKPPNTDTQYF. CDR3 nucleotides: TGTGCCAGCAGTAAACCCCCAAACACAGATACGCAGTATTTT. Using reference TRBV28 and TRBJ2-3 for the parts outside the CDR3, the full variable domain is DVKVTQSSRYLVKRTGEKVFLECVQDMDHENMFWYRQDPGLGLRLIYFSYDVKMKEKGDIPEGYSVSREKKERFSLILESASTNQTSMYLCASSKPPNTDTQYFGPGTRLTVL.